These 23 T cell receptor beta chains share one sample of origin, sequenced in a study of T cells after yellow fever vaccination. TCRdb ran MiXCR on the 5' RACE reads and lists one entry per CDR3 protein. The sample consists of under 200,000 distinct CDR3 sequences, approximately 11% of them appearing once. Material: CD8+ T cells sorted from PBMCs, obtained 15 days after the yellow fever booster vaccination. The receptor set was obtained from a young man who received the YFV17D yellow fever vaccine.

V is TRBV7-2 and J is TRBJ2-7; D tentatively fits TRBD1 or TRBD2 (6 bases each). This CDR3 is built from 15 residues. Deletions cut 5 bases from V and 0 bases from J, with 14 bases between. The germline CDR1 and CDR2 sequences are SGHTA and FQGNSA. Written as DNA, the CDR3 is TGTGCCAGCAGCCTAACAGGGAGGAGCTCCTACGAGCAGTACGTC. Its translation is CASSLTGRSSYEQYV.

The V gene is TRBV4-1, the J gene TRBJ1-1; possibly TRBD1 for D (6 bases). The CDR3 spans 16 residues. Deletions cut 1 base from V and 0 bases from J, with 12 bases between. The germline V gene has CDR1 MGHRA and CDR2 YSYEKL. CDR3 sequence: CASSQGPGAMNTEAFF. As DNA, the CDR3 is TGCGCCAGCAGCCAAGGGCCGGGGGCGATGAACACTGAAGCTTTCTTT.

This chain uses TRBV5-1 with TRBJ1-6; possible D gene TRBD1, 5 bases. This CDR3 has 16 amino acids. Trimming took off 3 bases at V and 4 bases at J, with 14 bases between the two ends. Germline values: CDR1 SGHRS, CDR2 YFSETQ. CDR3 in amino acids: CASSYRGAGYNSPLHF. In nucleotides, the CDR3 is TGCGCCAGCAGCTACCGGGGCGCGGGGTATAATTCACCCCTCCACTTT.

The chain links TRBV20-1 to TRBJ1-2; no definite D call. Trimming shortened V by 0 bases and J by 6 bases, and 14 bases separated the two germline ends. The CDR3 is made up of 14 amino acids. CDR1 and CDR2 (germline): DFQATT, SNEGSKA (reference sequence). In DNA, the CDR3 is TGCAGTGCTAGAGATATAAGGATAAGGGATGGCTACACCTTC. Translated, it gives CSARDIRIRDGYTF.

V usage is TRBV28 and J usage is TRBJ2-3; TRBD2 matches 8 bases. CDR1 MDHEN and CDR2 SYDVKM come from the germline V gene. This CDR3 region has 18 residues. Germline trimming cut 4 bases from V and 6 bases from J; bases unmatched to any gene: 18. This chain's CDR3 is CASSWLSRRGARFDTQYF. The CDR3 DNA reads as TGTGCCAGCAGTTGGCTTTCGAGGCGGGGGGCCCGCTTTGATACGCAGTATTTT.

This clonotype was observed a handful of times. The chain is built from TRBV5-1 and TRBJ1-1, with 7 bases aligning to TRBD1. The CDR3 contains 13 residues. Germline V gene lookup returns CDR1 SGHRS and CDR2 YFSETQ. V shed 0 bases and J 7 bases; nucleotides not matched to a gene: 3. CDR3 protein: CASSLEGGFEAFF. In DNA, the CDR3 is TGCGCCAGCAGCTTGGAAGGGGGCTTTGAAGCTTTCTTT.

The DNA of the CDR3 is TGTGCCAGCAGTGACTCATACTCTGGGGCCAACGTCCTGACTTTC. It specifies CASSDSYSGANVLTF. The genes are TRBV6-4 and TRBJ2-6; D is undetermined. CDR3 size: 15 residues. V shed 0 bases and J shed 0 bases, with 3 bases lying between them. CDR1 is MRHNA, CDR2 SNTAGT, per germline.

This clonotype showed up just a few times. The rearrangement joins TRBV27 to TRBJ2-3; D possibly corresponds to TRBD1 (6 bases). Trimming cost V 5 bases and J 8 bases, with 17 bases left between them. CDR1 is MNHEY, CDR2 SMNVEV, per germline (reference sequence). The CDR3 has 14 amino acids. CDR3 DNA sequence: TGTGCCAGCAGTACGTACAGGGACCGCGGTACGCAGTATTTT. This gives the protein CASSTYRDRGTQYF.

J is TRBJ1-1 and V is TRBV25-1; D remains ambiguous. The CDR3 has 11 residues. The germline V and J ends were trimmed by 9 bases and 2 bases, with 7 bases remaining between them. Germline assignment: CDR1 MGHDK and CDR2 SYGVNS. DNA for the CDR3: TGTGCCAGTTGTCTTAACACTGAAGCTTTCTTT. It specifies CASCLNTEAFF.

J is TRBJ2-5 and V is TRBV4-3; 10 nucleotides line up with TRBD2. The CDR3 length is 16 residues. Germline CDR1 reads LGHNA; CDR2 reads YSLEER. J gave up 3 bases and V 1 base, and 5 bases lay outside the gene matches. In nucleotides, the CDR3 is TGCGCCAGCAGCCAAGTTGCAGCGGGGGGGAAAGAGACCCAGTACTTC. As protein: CASSQVAAGGKETQYF.

This clonotype was seen ten or more times. J is TRBJ2-3 and V is TRBV4-3; D possibly corresponds to TRBD1 (5 bases). V shed 4 bases and J shed 1 base, with 6 bases lying between them. From germline, CDR1 is LGHNA and CDR2 YSLEER. CDR3 length: 13 amino acids. CDR3 coding DNA: TGCGCCAGCAGCCGGGGCGGCACAGATACGCAGTATTTT. Protein sequence: CASSRGGTDTQYF.

This clonotype appeared a single time. A much larger clone differs by one base, so this may be a read error. J is TRBJ2-2 and V is TRBV7-3; D gene unclear. The germline gives CDR1 SGHTA, CDR2 FQGTGA. There are 12 residues in the CDR3. Between the trimmed V and J ends, which lost 5 bases and 4 bases, there was a span of 5 bases. The CDR3 DNA sequence: TGTGCCAGCAGCCCTAGCACCGGGGAGCTGTTTTTT. It translates to CASSPSTGELFF. Full variable domain (outside the CDR3, taken from reference TRBV7-3 and TRBJ2-2): GAGVSQTPSNKVTEKGKYVELRCDPISGHTALYWYRQSLGQGPEFLIYFQGTGAADDSGLPNDRFFAVRPEGSVSTLKIQRTERGDSAVYLCASSPSTGELFFGEGSRLTVL.

The CDR3 loop reads CAISESVRAANEKLFF. The CDR3 nucleotides are TGTGCCATCAGTGAGTCGGTCCGGGCGGCTAATGAAAAACTGTTTTTT. The genes are TRBV10-3 and TRBJ1-4; no clear D. Trimming took 0 bases from V and 3 from J, leaving 11 bases between them. Germline loops: CDR1 ENHRY, CDR2 SYGVKD. The CDR3 has 16 amino acids.

The chain carries TRBV11-2 and TRBJ1-2; a possible D gene is TRBD1 (5 bases). In germline, CDR1 is SGHAT, CDR2 FQNNGV. The V end lost 2 bases, the J end lost 4 bases, and 11 bases lay between the germline ends. This CDR3 has 14 residues. The CDR3 reads CASSLSGTAYGYTF. The CDR3 DNA reads TGTGCCAGCAGCTTAAGCGGGACGGCCTATGGCTACACCTTC.

In DNA form, the CDR3 reads TGCGCCAGCAGCCAAGATAGGGACAGGGACGAGCAGTTCTTC. Translating gives CASSQDRDRDEQFF. The chain recombines TRBV4-3 with TRBJ2-1; TRBD1 aligns across 9 bases. After removal of 0 bases from V and 10 bases from J, the junction contained 4 bases not matched to a gene. CDR3 length: 14 amino acids. The germline V gene has CDR1 LGHNA and CDR2 YSLEER.

This clonotype occurred a few times. The chain recombines TRBV4-1 with TRBJ1-5, with D possibly being TRBD1 (6 bases). Trimming left V 1 base short and J 0 bases short, with 13 bases between. The CDR3 has 17 amino acids. Germline lookup yields CDR1 MGHRA and CDR2 YSYEKL. The CDR3 is CASSQGTGPYSNQPQHF. The CDR3 DNA reads TGCGCCAGCAGCCAAGGAACAGGGCCGTATAGCAATCAGCCCCAGCATTTT.

Many counts were recorded for this clonotype. This rearrangement joins TRBV12-3 or TRBV12-4 to TRBJ2-5; D remains unclear. Trimming took 2 bases from V and 3 from J, leaving 4 bases between them. CDR3 length: 12 residues. DNA for the CDR3: TGTGCCAGCAGTTTACGGGAAGAGACCCAGTACTTC. As protein: CASSLREETQYF.

Only a few counts were recorded for this clonotype. The rearrangement joins TRBV7-2 to TRBJ2-5; possible D gene TRBD2, 6 bases. This CDR3 region has 15 residues. Germline V lookup: CDR1 SGHTA, CDR2 FQGNSA. V lost 1 base to trimming and J lost 4 bases, with 13 bases between them. The DNA of the CDR3 is TGTGCCAGCAGCTTAGGATTAGCGCGGGGAGAGACCCAGTACTTC. Protein sequence: CASSLGLARGETQYF.

This clonotype has a handful of counts. This chain uses TRBV9 with TRBJ2-2; D is uncertain. Deletions cut 7 bases from V and 6 bases from J, with 7 bases between. The CDR3 sequence is 11 residues long. Germline V CDR1 and CDR2: SGDLS, YYNGEE. In DNA, the CDR3 is TGTGCCAGCCAGTCTTCCGGGGAGCTGTTTTTT. It is translated as CASQSSGELFF. Drawing the rest from reference TRBV9 and TRBJ2-2, the complete variable domain is DSGVTQTPKHLITATGQRVTLRCSPRSGDLSVYWYQQSLDQGLQFLIQYYNGEERAKGNILERFSAQQFPDLHSELNLSSLELGDSALYFCASQSSGELFFGEGSRLTVL.

The chain has TRBV7-9 and TRBJ1-1; D unresolved. Germline V lookup: CDR1 SEHNR, CDR2 FQNEAQ (reference sequence). V gave up 2 bases and J gave up 7 bases, with 2 bases separating them. The CDR3 loop spans 10 amino acids. CDR3 region: CASSLLEAFF. In nucleotides, the CDR3 is TGTGCCAGCAGCTTACTTGAAGCTTTCTTT.

This clonotype was counted ten times or more. V usage is TRBV6-1 and J usage is TRBJ1-6; D is undetermined. This CDR3 is built from 15 residues. Trimming pared 8 bases from V and 7 bases from J, leaving 18 bases between. Germline V gene data show CDR1 as MNHNS and CDR2 as SASEGT. CDR3 residues: CASPAKDGENSPLHF. In nucleotides, the CDR3 is TGTGCCAGCCCCGCTAAGGACGGCGAAAATTCACCCCTCCACTTT.

The V and J genes are TRBV29-1 and TRBJ2-5, with 10 bases identical to TRBD1. The CDR3 has 12 residues. Trimming removed 7 bases from V and 4 bases from J; junction bases left unmatched: 3. Germline assignment: CDR1 SQVTM and CDR2 ANQGSEA. In DNA, the CDR3 is TGCAGCGGAAGGACAGGGGGAGAGACCCAGTACTTC. Amino acids: CSGRTGGETQYF.

The J gene is TRBJ2-1, the V gene TRBV5-1; either TRBD1 or TRBD2 may fit D (5 bases each). This CDR3 region has 15 residues. Germline lookup yields CDR1 SGHRS and CDR2 YFSETQ. V shed 3 bases and J shed 2 bases, with 12 bases lying between them. This CDR3 reads CASSSHLGAYNEQFF. The CDR3 DNA sequence: TGCGCCAGCAGCTCCCATCTGGGGGCCTACAATGAGCAGTTCTTC.